A selection of T cell receptor beta chains follows, all from one sample in a study of cytomegalovirus exposure and HLA in healthy donors. Using immunoSEQ multiplex PCR, the repertoire was profiled, and TCRdb retains in-frame clones only, with some absent. The data contain approximately 100,000 clones, around 86% of them singletons. Material: PBMCs. Receptors originate from a woman in her thirties in good health and CMV-seronegative. The CDR3 runs from the conserved cysteine through the conserved F or W. D genes are given only for firm matches. Clone size is shown for a subset of rows, as once, few, many or a class of expanded clone.

D gene: .; clone size: .; V gene: TRBV5-1; J gene: TRBJ1-5; CDR3 length: 15; CDR3 DNA: TGCGCCAGCGCAAGTGTTGCAGGGGACAATCAGCCCCAGCATTTT; CDR3 protein: CASASVAGDNQPQHF
D gene: TRBD1; clone size: .; V gene: TRBV23-1; J gene: TRBJ2-7; CDR3 length: 15; CDR3 DNA: TGCGCCAGCAGTCAATCTGAGGACAGGAAGGGCGAGCAGTACTTC; CDR3 protein: CASSQSEDRKGEQYF
D gene: TRBD1; clone size: .; V gene: TRBV27; J gene: TRBJ1-5; CDR3 length: 17; CDR3 DNA: TGTGCCAGCAGACCAGGGGGTCATACCAACGGGGATCAGCCCCAGCATTTT; CDR3 protein: CASRPGGHTNGDQPQHF
D gene: TRBD2; clone size: .; V gene: TRBV7-6; J gene: TRBJ2-7; CDR3 length: 15; CDR3 DNA: TGTGCCAGCAGCTTAGCAGGGACTAGTACTTACGAGCAGTACTTC; CDR3 protein: CASSLAGTSTYEQYF
D gene: TRBD1; clone size: few; V gene: TRBV7-9; J gene: TRBJ2-7; CDR3 length: 16; CDR3 DNA: TGTTCCAGCAGCTTTTTGGGGACAGGGGGAACCTACGAGCAGTACTTC; CDR3 protein: CSSSFLGTGGTYEQYF
D gene: .; clone size: .; V gene: TRBV11-2; J gene: TRBJ2-7; CDR3 length: 14; CDR3 DNA: TGTGCCAGCAGCTTAGAAAGGCAGGGTAACGAGCAGTACTTC; CDR3 protein: CASSLERQGNEQYF
D gene: .; clone size: .; V gene: TRBV7-9; J gene: TRBJ2-1; CDR3 length: 15; CDR3 DNA: TGTGCCAGCAGCCCCGCGGGGAGCTCCTACAATGAGCAGTTCTTC; CDR3 protein: CASSPAGSSYNEQFF
D gene: .; clone size: .; V gene: TRBV5-1; J gene: TRBJ2-7; CDR3 length: 12; CDR3 DNA: TGCGCCAGCAGCTTGCGCGGGGACGAGCAGTACTTC; CDR3 protein: CASSLRGDEQYF
D gene: TRBD1; clone size: .; V gene: TRBV28; J gene: TRBJ1-4; CDR3 length: 14; CDR3 DNA: TGTGCCAGTATCCCGACAGGGGGAGATGAAAAACTGTTTTTT; CDR3 protein: CASIPTGGDEKLFF
D gene: .; clone size: .; V gene: TRBV5-1; J gene: TRBJ2-3; CDR3 length: 14; CDR3 DNA: TGCGCCAGCAGGATACTAGTATGGGCAGATACGCAGTATTTT; CDR3 protein: CASRILVWADTQYF
D gene: TRBD1; clone size: .; V gene: TRBV7-2; J gene: TRBJ2-7; CDR3 length: 14; CDR3 DNA: TGTGCCAGCAGCCGAGACAGGGGTCCCTACGAGCAGTACTTC; CDR3 protein: CASSRDRGPYEQYF
D gene: .; clone size: .; V gene: TRBV9; J gene: TRBJ1-1; CDR3 length: 13; CDR3 DNA: TGTGCCAGCAGCGTGCAGGCGGGCACTGAAGCTTTCTTT; CDR3 protein: CASSVQAGTEAFF
D gene: .; clone size: .; V gene: TRBV10-3; J gene: TRBJ2-2; CDR3 length: 14; CDR3 DNA: TGTGCCACATCTACAGACATCACCACCGGGGAGCTGTTTTTT; CDR3 protein: CATSTDITTGELFF
D gene: TRBD1; clone size: .; V gene: TRBV4-1; J gene: TRBJ2-7; CDR3 length: 16; CDR3 DNA: TGCGCCAGCAGCCAAGATCCGGGACAGGGAGTGTGGGAGCAGTACTTC; CDR3 protein: CASSQDPGQGVWEQYF
D gene: .; clone size: .; V gene: TRBV19; J gene: TRBJ2-1; CDR3 length: 18; CDR3 DNA: TGTGCCAGTAGTATAGCCCCCCCTTCTCTCCTCTCCTACAATGAGCAGTTCTTC; CDR3 protein: CASSIAPPSLLSYNEQFF
D gene: TRBD1; clone size: .; V gene: TRBV5-4; J gene: TRBJ2-5; CDR3 length: 15; CDR3 DNA: TGTGCCAGCAGCTCGGGGGACAGGGGTAGAGAGACCCAGTACTTC; CDR3 protein: CASSSGDRGRETQYF
D gene: TRBD2; clone size: .; V gene: TRBV27; J gene: TRBJ2-5; CDR3 length: 14; CDR3 DNA: TGTGCCAGCAGCCCGACGACTAGCGCGGAGACCCAGTACTTC; CDR3 protein: CASSPTTSAETQYF
D gene: TRBD1; clone size: once; V gene: TRBV7-9; J gene: TRBJ2-1; CDR3 length: 17; CDR3 DNA: TGTGCCAGCAGCCCCCGTCTAGTCGGGACAGAAAAGACGGGGCAGTTCTTC; CDR3 protein: CASSPRLVGTEKTGQFF
D gene: .; clone size: .; V gene: TRBV5-6; J gene: TRBJ1-2; CDR3 length: 14; CDR3 DNA: TGTGCCAGCAGCTTGGAGAGGACAGTCTATGGCTACACCTTC; CDR3 protein: CASSLERTVYGYTF
D gene: .; clone size: few; V gene: TRBV18; J gene: TRBJ2-6; CDR3 length: 17; CDR3 DNA: TGTGCCAGCTCACCAAGTAGACAGACCTCTGGGGCCAACGTCCTGACTTTC; CDR3 protein: CASSPSRQTSGANVLTF
D gene: TRBD1; clone size: few; V gene: TRBV10-3; J gene: TRBJ1-1; CDR3 length: 15; CDR3 DNA: TGTGCCATCAGTAACCCGGGACAGGGGGGCGTTGGAGCTTTCTTT; CDR3 protein: CAISNPGQGGVGAFF
D gene: TRBD2; clone size: few; V gene: TRBV10-1; J gene: TRBJ2-3; CDR3 length: 12; CDR3 DNA: TGCGCCAGCAGCACGCGGGAGAATACGCAGTATTTT; CDR3 protein: CASSTRENTQYF
D gene: TRBD1; clone size: .; V gene: TRBV5-4; J gene: TRBJ1-2; CDR3 length: 14; CDR3 DNA: TGTGCCAGCAGCCCACCACGACAGGGCGAGGGCTACACCTTC; CDR3 protein: CASSPPRQGEGYTF
D gene: TRBD2; clone size: .; V gene: TRBV19; J gene: TRBJ2-5; CDR3 length: 18; CDR3 DNA: TGTGCCAGTAGTATTTCGTTTGCGAGTGGGAGGGCCGAAGAGACCCAGTACTTC; CDR3 protein: CASSISFASGRAEETQYF
D gene: .; clone size: few; V gene: TRBV7-2; J gene: TRBJ2-1; CDR3 length: 14; CDR3 DNA: TGTGCCAGCAGCGTACTAAGCTCCTACAATGAGCAGTTCTTC; CDR3 protein: CASSVLSSYNEQFF
D gene: TRBD2; clone size: .; V gene: TRBV7-6; J gene: TRBJ2-1; CDR3 length: 18; CDR3 DNA: TGTGCCAGCAGCACCTGGACTAGCGGGAGGAGCTCCTACAATGAGCAGTTCTTC; CDR3 protein: CASSTWTSGRSSYNEQFF
D gene: .; clone size: .; V gene: TRBV25-1; J gene: TRBJ2-1; CDR3 length: 17; CDR3 DNA: TGTGCCAGCAGTGATCTGTCCGGACAGAGCTCCTACAATGAGCAGTTCTTC; CDR3 protein: CASSDLSGQSSYNEQFF
D gene: TRBD1; clone size: .; V gene: TRBV6-5; J gene: TRBJ1-5; CDR3 length: 13; CDR3 DNA: TGTGCCAGCAGTAAAACAGGGGATCAGCCCCAGCATTTT; CDR3 protein: CASSKTGDQPQHF
D gene: .; clone size: .; V gene: TRBV4-3; J gene: TRBJ2-1; CDR3 length: 15; CDR3 DNA: TGCGCCAGCAGCCAGATTTCGGGTTCCTACAATGAGCAGTTCTTC; CDR3 protein: CASSQISGSYNEQFF
D gene: .; clone size: .; V gene: TRBV5-6; J gene: TRBJ2-1; CDR3 length: 14; CDR3 DNA: TGTGCCAGCAGCGTAGGATTAGTACGCGGTGAGCAGTTCTTC; CDR3 protein: CASSVGLVRGEQFF
D gene: TRBD2; clone size: .; V gene: TRBV29-1; J gene: TRBJ2-1; CDR3 length: 16; CDR3 DNA: TGCAGCGTTGAAGATCTCCGGACTAGCGGGAATAATGAGCAGTTCTTC; CDR3 protein: CSVEDLRTSGNNEQFF
D gene: .; clone size: .; V gene: TRBV5-1; J gene: TRBJ2-2; CDR3 length: 15; CDR3 DNA: TGCGCCAGCAGCATCGGGACACCCGACGCCGGGGAGCTGTTTTTT; CDR3 protein: CASSIGTPDAGELFF
D gene: .; clone size: .; V gene: TRBV18; J gene: TRBJ2-1; CDR3 length: 17; CDR3 DNA: TGTGCCAGCTCACCTCGATGGGGGACTTACCAGGCCAATGAGCAGTTCTTC; CDR3 protein: CASSPRWGTYQANEQFF
D gene: .; clone size: .; V gene: TRBV9; J gene: TRBJ1-1; CDR3 length: 15; CDR3 DNA: TGTGCCAGCAGCGTAGGCTCGGGGACAAACACTGAAGCTTTCTTT; CDR3 protein: CASSVGSGTNTEAFF
D gene: TRBD1; clone size: once; V gene: TRBV9; J gene: TRBJ1-3; CDR3 length: 19; CDR3 DNA: TGTGCCAGCAGCGTAGAAGGGACAGGACGGATGACTCCCGGAAACACCATATATTTT; CDR3 protein: CASSVEGTGRMTPGNTIYF
D gene: TRBD1; clone size: .; V gene: TRBV13; J gene: TRBJ1-1; CDR3 length: 14; CDR3 DNA: TGTGCCAGCAGCCCGGGGACAGGGAGGACTGAAGCTTTCTTT; CDR3 protein: CASSPGTGRTEAFF
D gene: .; clone size: few; V gene: TRBV7-9; J gene: TRBJ2-4; CDR3 length: 15; CDR3 DNA: TGTGCCAGCACCGCCCTTACGGGGTCCAAAAACATTCAGTACTTC; CDR3 protein: CASTALTGSKNIQYF
D gene: TRBD2; clone size: .; V gene: TRBV27; J gene: TRBJ2-1; CDR3 length: 16; CDR3 DNA: TGTGCCAGCAGTTTATCGACTAGCGGCCCCTACAATGAGCAGTTCTTC; CDR3 protein: CASSLSTSGPYNEQFF
D gene: .; clone size: .; V gene: TRBV12-2; J gene: TRBJ2-7; CDR3 length: 18; CDR3 DNA: TGTGCAAGTCGCTTATGCGCAGGACTAGCGGGAAAAGAGAACGAGCAGTACTTC; CDR3 protein: CASRLCAGLAGKENEQYF
D gene: TRBD2; clone size: .; V gene: TRBV2; J gene: TRBJ2-1; CDR3 length: 15; CDR3 DNA: TGTGCCAGCAGTGCCACTAGCGGACCCTACAATGAGCAGTTCTTC; CDR3 protein: CASSATSGPYNEQFF
D gene: TRBD1; clone size: .; V gene: TRBV4-2; J gene: TRBJ2-6; CDR3 length: 16; CDR3 DNA: TGTGCCAGCAGCCAAGAGACAGGGTCTGGGGCCAACGTCCTGACTTTC; CDR3 protein: CASSQETGSGANVLTF
D gene: .; clone size: .; V gene: TRBV4-3; J gene: TRBJ1-1; CDR3 length: 12; CDR3 DNA: TGCGCCAGCAGCCAGCGGGGCACTGAAGCTTTCTTT; CDR3 protein: CASSQRGTEAFF
D gene: .; clone size: .; V gene: TRBV6-5; J gene: TRBJ2-7; CDR3 length: 16; CDR3 DNA: TGTGCCAGCAGTTACTCATGGCCGCAGGGGAAGGTCGAGCAGTACTTC; CDR3 protein: CASSYSWPQGKVEQYF
D gene: .; clone size: .; V gene: TRBV10-3; J gene: TRBJ2-1; CDR3 length: 13; CDR3 DNA: TGTGCCATCAGCGGCCGGGAGATTGATGAGCAGTTCTTC; CDR3 protein: CAISGREIDEQFF
D gene: .; clone size: few; V gene: TRBV11-2; J gene: TRBJ2-4; CDR3 length: 14; CDR3 DNA: TGTGCCAGCAGCTTAGCGGGAGTTACAAACATTCAGTACTTC; CDR3 protein: CASSLAGVTNIQYF
D gene: .; clone size: .; V gene: TRBV2; J gene: TRBJ2-5; CDR3 length: 13; CDR3 DNA: TGTGCCGGGCATGCGACTAGGGTGGAGACCCAGTACTTC; CDR3 protein: CAGHATRVETQYF
D gene: TRBD1; clone size: .; V gene: TRBV7-3; J gene: TRBJ2-7; CDR3 length: 15; CDR3 DNA: TGTGCCAGCAGCTTAACAGGACAGGGTGCCTACGAGCAGTACTTC; CDR3 protein: CASSLTGQGAYEQYF
D gene: TRBD2; clone size: .; V gene: TRBV10-2; J gene: TRBJ2-2; CDR3 length: 14; CDR3 DNA: TGCGCCAGCACACTAGCGGGAGACACCGGGGAGCTGTTTTTT; CDR3 protein: CASTLAGDTGELFF
D gene: .; clone size: .; V gene: TRBV25-1; J gene: TRBJ1-2; CDR3 length: 11; CDR3 DNA: TGTGCCAGCAGCCCAGGGGCCGGCTACACCTTC; CDR3 protein: CASSPGAGYTF
D gene: .; clone size: once; V gene: TRBV7-2; J gene: TRBJ2-3; CDR3 length: 15; CDR3 DNA: TGTGCCAGCAGCTTAGGGGGGGTGGGGGCAGATACGCAGTATTTT; CDR3 protein: CASSLGGVGADTQYF
D gene: TRBD2; clone size: .; V gene: TRBV10-3; J gene: TRBJ2-2; CDR3 length: 18; CDR3 DNA: TGTGCCATCAGTGACCCGGGACTAGCGGGAGTAAATACCGGGGAGCTGTTTTTT; CDR3 protein: CAISDPGLAGVNTGELFF
D gene: .; clone size: .; V gene: TRBV19; J gene: TRBJ2-5; CDR3 length: 13; CDR3 DNA: TGTGCCAGTAGTATAGACCCTCAAGAGACCCAGTACTTC; CDR3 protein: CASSIDPQETQYF
D gene: TRBD1; clone size: .; V gene: TRBV7-2; J gene: TRBJ2-3; CDR3 length: 16; CDR3 DNA: TGTGCCAGCAGCTGGGGGACAGGGAGTATCGCAGATACGCAGTATTTT; CDR3 protein: CASSWGTGSIADTQYF
D gene: .; clone size: once; V gene: TRBV11-2; J gene: TRBJ2-7; CDR3 length: 16; CDR3 DNA: TGTGCCAGCAGCCAGAGGTGGGGGCCGAACTCCTACGAGCAGTACTTC; CDR3 protein: CASSQRWGPNSYEQYF
D gene: .; clone size: .; V gene: TRBV27; J gene: TRBJ1-2; CDR3 length: 15; CDR3 DNA: TGTGCCAGCAGTTTAAATTCACAGGGTGCCTATGGCTACACCTTC; CDR3 protein: CASSLNSQGAYGYTF
D gene: TRBD1; clone size: few; V gene: TRBV2; J gene: TRBJ1-5; CDR3 length: 15; CDR3 DNA: TGTGCCAGCATTGGAGACAGGGAGGGCAATCAGCCCCAGCATTTT; CDR3 protein: CASIGDREGNQPQHF
D gene: TRBD1; clone size: .; V gene: TRBV2; J gene: TRBJ1-1; CDR3 length: 16; CDR3 DNA: TGTGCCAGCAGTGTGGGGACAGGGGCGGGGGACACTGAAGCTTTCTTT; CDR3 protein: CASSVGTGAGDTEAFF
D gene: .; clone size: .; V gene: TRBV9; J gene: TRBJ2-4; CDR3 length: 18; CDR3 DNA: TGTGCCAGCAGCCCTCGGGGTCTGGGGGGAGGAAGTAGAAACATTCAGTACTTC; CDR3 protein: CASSPRGLGGGSRNIQYF
D gene: .; clone size: .; V gene: TRBV6-1; J gene: TRBJ1-1; CDR3 length: 14; CDR3 DNA: TGTGCCAGCAGCGGGGGACTGCCGAACACTGAAGCTTTCTTT; CDR3 protein: CASSGGLPNTEAFF